This entry lists 15 T cell receptor beta chains sequenced from one sample in a study of T cell responses to AZD1222 COVID-19 vaccine. TCRdb's copy holds only in-frame clones and misses some; the assay was immunoSEQ multiplex PCR. The table shows some 96,000 clones, with around nine tenths occurring only once. This sample comprised peripheral blood, obtained on day 0 of AZD1222 vaccination. Receptor source: an adult in good health.

The V gene is TRBV14, the J gene TRBJ2-7, with D possibly being TRBD1 (5 bases). Trimming cost V 2 bases and J 2 bases, with 13 bases left between them. The germline CDR1 and CDR2 sequences are SGHDN and FVKESK. The length of the CDR3 is 15 residues. Written as DNA, the CDR3 is TGTGCCAGCAGCCAACTCGGACACCCGACCTACGAGCAGTACTTC. It yields the protein CASSQLGHPTYEQYF.

There are a few counts of this clone. This chain links TRBV6-1 with TRBJ2-7; 9 bases are shared with TRBD1. After removal of 1 base from V and 3 bases from J, the junction contained 16 bases not matched to a gene. The CDR3 length is 19 residues. Germline loops: CDR1 MNHNS, CDR2 SASEGT. The CDR3 coding sequence is TGTGCCAGCAGTGAAGGGGGACAGTTGGGGACAGGGAGGGGCTACGAGCAGTACTTC. This encodes CASSEGGQLGTGRGYEQYF.

V is TRBV7-6 and J is TRBJ2-5; D unclear. From germline, CDR1 is SGHVS and CDR2 FNYEAQ. V was shortened by 10 bases and J by 1 base, with 7 bases between the two germline ends. The CDR3 runs to 11 residues. CDR3 nucleotide sequence: TGTGCCACGTCTGCCCAAGAGACCCAGTACTTC. It encodes CATSAQETQYF.

CDR3 loop: CATSSPLGLGKTDTQYF. CDR3 in DNA: TGTGCCACCAGCAGTCCCCTAGGACTAGGAAAAACAGATACGCAGTATTTT. The chain is built from TRBV15 and TRBJ2-3; 7 nucleotides match TRBD2. The CDR3 spans 17 residues. Germline V gene data show CDR1 as LNHNV and CDR2 as YYDKDF (reference sequence). V lost 3 bases and J lost 3; bases outside the gene matches: 12.

The DNA for the CDR3 is TGTGCCAGCAGTTCTTGGACAGATAAAGAGACCCAGTACTTC. This translates into CASSSWTDKETQYF. This chain connects TRBV27 to TRBJ2-5, with D maybe TRBD1 (6 bases). CDR3 length: 14 amino acids. Trimming took off 4 bases at V and 3 bases at J, with 12 bases between the two ends. Per the germline V gene, CDR1 is MNHEY and CDR2 is SMNVEV (reference sequence).

The chain recombines TRBV2 with TRBJ2-7, with D perhaps TRBD1 or TRBD2 (6 bases each). The germline gives CDR1 SNHLY, CDR2 FYNNEI. Trimming shortened V by 1 base and J by 5 bases, and 15 bases separated the two germline ends. The CDR3 is 15 amino acids. The CDR3 here is CASSEGAGQIDEQYF. The CDR3 coding sequence is TGTGCCAGCAGTGAAGGGGCGGGACAAATTGACGAGCAGTACTTC.

The chain combines TRBV4-1 with TRBJ1-3; no firm D call. The CDR3 loop spans 16 amino acids. V was cut by 0 bases and J by 0 bases, with 9 bases left in between. Germline CDR1 is MGHRA and CDR2 is YSYEKL. DNA of the CDR3: TGCGCCAGCAGCCAAGATCAGGTCCACTCTGGAAACACCATATATTTT. This encodes CASSQDQVHSGNTIYF.

This clone came up once. The sample has other DNA sequences that encode this CDR3 too. This chain joins TRBV7-9 and TRBJ1-2, with D unresolved. The CDR3 has 13 residues. The germline V gene has CDR1 SEHNR and CDR2 FQNEAQ (reference sequence). Deletions cut 1 base from V and 4 bases from J, with 7 bases between. The CDR3 sequence: CASSLEVGYGYTF. The CDR3, as DNA: TGTGCCAGCAGCTTAGAAGTGGGCTATGGCTACACCTTC.

V is TRBV28 and J is TRBJ1-2; 7 bases line up with TRBD1. V shed 6 bases, J shed 1 base, and the junction held 2 bases outside the gene matches. The germline V gene has CDR1 MDHEN and CDR2 SYDVKM. The CDR3 is made up of 13 amino acids. The chain's CDR3 is CASRRDSNYGYTF. DNA of the CDR3: TGTGCCAGCAGGAGGGACAGTAACTATGGCTACACCTTC.

The chain is built from TRBV5-1 and TRBJ2-3; TRBD2 aligns across 11 bases. After removal of 2 bases from V and 6 bases from J, the junction contained 5 bases not matched to a gene. The germline gives CDR1 SGHRS, CDR2 YFSETQ. CDR3 size: 15 residues. CDR3 residues: CASSLIAGGGDTQYF. The CDR3 DNA reads as TGCGCCAGCAGCTTAATAGCGGGAGGGGGCGATACGCAGTATTTT.

The CDR3 DNA reads as TGTGCCAGCAGTTTGGGAGGCAGGGCCTACGAGCAGTACTTC. This encodes CASSLGGRAYEQYF. V gene TRBV27 combines with J gene TRBJ2-7; weak D call: TRBD2 (6 bases). Germline V gene lookup returns CDR1 MNHEY and CDR2 SMNVEV (reference sequence). Trimming removed 3 bases at V and 2 bases at J, with 11 bases between. CDR3 length equals 14 residues.

This chain connects TRBV15 to TRBJ1-2; unclear D gene. V was cut by 8 bases and J by 4 bases, with 11 bases left in between. This CDR3 spans 12 amino acids. Per germline, CDR1 LNHNV and CDR2 YYDKDF (reference sequence). The CDR3 DNA reads TGTGCCACCTCCACATCAAGCTATGGCTACACCTTC. It translates to CATSTSSYGYTF.

The genes are TRBV19 and TRBJ2-7; D may correspond to TRBD1 or TRBD2 (5 bases each). Germline V gene lookup returns CDR1 LNHDA and CDR2 SQIVND (reference sequence). Trimming took off 5 bases at V and 1 base at J, with 18 bases between the two ends. This CDR3 is built from 16 residues. DNA for the CDR3: TGTGCCAGTAGTTCCCAGCAACGGGGCCCTTCCTACGAGCAGTACTTC. This sequence encodes CASSSQQRGPSYEQYF. The full variable domain, with the rest looked up from reference TRBV19 and TRBJ2-7, is DGGITQSPKYLFRKEGQNVTLSCEQNLNHDAMYWYRQDPGQGLRLIYYSQIVNDFQKGDIAEGYSVSREKKESFPLTVTSAQKNPTAFYLCASSSQQRGPSYEQYFGPGTRLTVT.

This chain connects TRBV19 to TRBJ1-2, with a possible D match to TRBD1 (6 bases). V was clipped by 9 bases and J by 6 bases, with 14 bases between them. The CDR3 is made up of 12 amino acids. Germline V gene data show CDR1 as LNHDA and CDR2 as SQIVND (reference sequence). In nucleotides, the CDR3 is TGTGCCAGCCGGGACACGGTGGATGGCTACACCTTC. This codes for CASRDTVDGYTF. Full variable domain (missing parts from reference TRBV19 and TRBJ1-2): DGGITQSPKYLFRKEGQNVTLSCEQNLNHDAMYWYRQDPGQGLRLIYYSQIVNDFQKGDIAEGYSVSREKKESFPLTVTSAQKNPTAFYLCASRDTVDGYTFGSGTRLTVV.

V gene TRBV11-1 combines with J gene TRBJ2-6; possibly TRBD1 for D (6 bases). The CDR3 runs to 19 residues. The germline V and J ends were trimmed by 4 bases and 0 bases, with 19 bases remaining between them. CDR1 is SGHAT and CDR2 is FQDESV in the germline V gene (reference sequence). The CDR3 nucleotides are TGTGCCAGCAGCTCAGCCCCGGACAGCCTTAGCTCTGGGGCCAACGTCCTGACTTTC. It yields the protein CASSSAPDSLSSGANVLTF.